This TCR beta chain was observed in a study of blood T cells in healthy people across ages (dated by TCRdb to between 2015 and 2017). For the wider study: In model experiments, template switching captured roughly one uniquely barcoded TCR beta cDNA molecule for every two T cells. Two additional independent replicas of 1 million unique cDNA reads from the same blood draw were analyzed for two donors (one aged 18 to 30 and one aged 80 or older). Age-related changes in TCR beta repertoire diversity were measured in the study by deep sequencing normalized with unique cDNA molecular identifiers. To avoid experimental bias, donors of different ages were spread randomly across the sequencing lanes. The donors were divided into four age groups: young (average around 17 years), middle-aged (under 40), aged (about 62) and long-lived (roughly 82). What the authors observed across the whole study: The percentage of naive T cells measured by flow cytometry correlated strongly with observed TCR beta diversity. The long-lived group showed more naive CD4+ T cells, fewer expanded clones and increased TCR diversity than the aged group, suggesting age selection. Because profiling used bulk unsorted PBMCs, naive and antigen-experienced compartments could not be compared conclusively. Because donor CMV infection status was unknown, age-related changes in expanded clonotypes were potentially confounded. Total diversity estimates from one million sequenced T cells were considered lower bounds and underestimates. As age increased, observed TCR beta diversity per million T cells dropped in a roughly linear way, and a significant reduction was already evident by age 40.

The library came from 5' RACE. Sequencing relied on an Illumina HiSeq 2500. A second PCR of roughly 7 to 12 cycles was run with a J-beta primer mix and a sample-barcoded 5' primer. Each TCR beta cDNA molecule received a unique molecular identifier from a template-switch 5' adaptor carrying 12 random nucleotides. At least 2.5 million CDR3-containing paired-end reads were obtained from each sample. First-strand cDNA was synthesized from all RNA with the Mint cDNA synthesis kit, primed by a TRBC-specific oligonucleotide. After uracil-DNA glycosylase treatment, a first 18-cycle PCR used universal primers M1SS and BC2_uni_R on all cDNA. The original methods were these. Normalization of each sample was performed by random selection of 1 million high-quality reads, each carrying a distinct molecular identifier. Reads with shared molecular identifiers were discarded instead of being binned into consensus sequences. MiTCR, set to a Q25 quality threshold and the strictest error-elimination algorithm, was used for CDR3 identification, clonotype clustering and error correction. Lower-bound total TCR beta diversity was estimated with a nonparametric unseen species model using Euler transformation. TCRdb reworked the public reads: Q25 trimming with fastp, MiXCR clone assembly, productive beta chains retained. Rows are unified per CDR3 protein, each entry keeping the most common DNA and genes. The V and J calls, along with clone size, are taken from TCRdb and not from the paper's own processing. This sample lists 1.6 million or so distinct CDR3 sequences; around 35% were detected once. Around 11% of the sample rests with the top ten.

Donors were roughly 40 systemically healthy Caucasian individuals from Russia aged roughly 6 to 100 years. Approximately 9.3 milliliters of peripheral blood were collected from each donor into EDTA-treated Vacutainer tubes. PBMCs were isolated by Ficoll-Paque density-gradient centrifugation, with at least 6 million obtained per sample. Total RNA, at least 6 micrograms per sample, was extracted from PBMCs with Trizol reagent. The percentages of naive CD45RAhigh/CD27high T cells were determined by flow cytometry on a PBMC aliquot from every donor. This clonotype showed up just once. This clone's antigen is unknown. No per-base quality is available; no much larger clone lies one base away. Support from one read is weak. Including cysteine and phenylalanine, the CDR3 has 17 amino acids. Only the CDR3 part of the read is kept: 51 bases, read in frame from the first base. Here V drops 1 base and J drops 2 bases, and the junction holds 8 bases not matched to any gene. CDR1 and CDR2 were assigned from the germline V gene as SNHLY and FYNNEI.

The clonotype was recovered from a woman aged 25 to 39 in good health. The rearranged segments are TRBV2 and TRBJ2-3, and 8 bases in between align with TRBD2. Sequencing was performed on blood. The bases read TGTGCCAGCAGTGAAGGGACTAGCCGAGTTTTCACAGATACGCAGTATTTT. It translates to CASSEGTSRVFTDTQYF.